This is a list of T cell receptor beta chains from one sample in a study of a mutant IDH1 vaccine in newly diagnosed glioma. Sequenced by immunoSEQ multiplex PCR; TCRdb stores in-frame clones only, minus some. This table holds over 75,000 clones, 70% to 90% found once. The sequencing here drew on PBMCs, taken from a glioma patient treated with radiotherapy, temozolomide or both. These receptors came from a woman between 50 and 59 years old with glioma. Both conserved end residues are part of each CDR3. Fields, in order: V gene, D gene, clone size, J gene, CDR3 DNA, CDR3 protein. D genes are given only for firm matches. Not every row has a clone size; where given, it reads once, few, many or a size class.

TRBV6-6	-	once	TRBJ2-3	TGTGCCTTAAGTGGACAGCTCACAGATACGCAGTATTTT	CALSGQLTDTQYF
TRBV21-1	-	once	TRBJ1-5	TGTGCCAGCAGCAAAGCCACAGCACATAGCAATCAGCCCCAGCATTTT	CASSKATAHSNQPQHF
TRBV2	TRBD2	-	TRBJ2-5	TGTGCCAGCAGTGAACCCGGGACTAGCGGGTTTGAGACCCAGTACTTC	CASSEPGTSGFETQYF
TRBV2	TRBD2	once	TRBJ2-3	TGTGCCAGCCAAGCGGGACTAGTGAGCACAGATACGCAGTATTTT	CASQAGLVSTDTQYF
TRBV5-4	TRBD2	-	TRBJ2-1	TGTGCCAGCAGCCTGAAACTAGCGGGCAATGAGCAGTTCTTC	CASSLKLAGNEQFF
TRBV19	-	-	TRBJ1-1	TGTGCCAGTAGTATACGAGAGAACACTGAAGCTTTCTTT	CASSIRENTEAFF
TRBV7-3	TRBD2	once	TRBJ2-2	TGTGCCAGCAGTCGGACTAGCGGAGACGGGGAGCTGTTTTTT	CASSRTSGDGELFF
TRBV15	TRBD1	once	TRBJ2-1	TGTGCCACCAGCAACCCAGGGAGGGACAGGGGTAATGAGCAGTTCTTC	CATSNPGRDRGNEQFF
TRBV29-1	-	-	TRBJ2-2	TGCAGCTCCTCGACTAACACCGGGGAGCTGTTTTTT	CSSSTNTGELFF
TRBV30	-	-	TRBJ2-5	TGTGCCTGGAGTGTACGAGGGGAGACCCAGTACTTC	CAWSVRGETQYF
TRBV7-9	-	-	TRBJ1-3	TGTGCCAGCAGCCTACTCCGGGCGGTTGGAAACACCATATATTTT	CASSLLRAVGNTIYF
TRBV11-1	-	-	TRBJ2-2	TGTGCCAGCAGCTTAGGGGCCACATACACCGGGGAGCTGTTTTTT	CASSLGATYTGELFF
TRBV7-9	-	once	TRBJ2-3	TGTGCCAGCAGCGCGCACCAGGCAGGGGGGCATACGCAGTATTTT	CASSAHQAGGHTQYF
TRBV10-3	TRBD1	once	TRBJ1-6	TGTGCCATCAGTGGCGGACAGGAAAATAATTCACCCCTCCACTTT	CAISGGQENNSPLHF
TRBV6-5	TRBD1	-	TRBJ2-7	TGTGCCAGCAGTTACTCGACGGGACAGGTCCTCTACGAGCAGTACTTC	CASSYSTGQVLYEQYF
TRBV5-1	TRBD2	once	TRBJ2-1	TGCGCCAGCAGCTTCGGGGGGTCCTACAATGAGCAGTTCTTC	CASSFGGSYNEQFF
TRBV4-1	-	-	TRBJ2-3	TGCGCCAGCAGCCAAGAAGCGGTTAGCACAGATACGCAGTATTTT	CASSQEAVSTDTQYF
TRBV9	-	-	TRBJ2-1	TGTGCCAGCAGCGTAGGGGGGTCCTACAATGAGCAGTTCTTC	CASSVGGSYNEQFF
TRBV7-3	TRBD1	-	TRBJ1-2	TGTGCCAGCAGCCCCTCTCAGGGGACAGGGGTTCTTGGCTACACCTTC	CASSPSQGTGVLGYTF
TRBV18	-	-	TRBJ1-5	TGTGCCAGCTCACCCGCGACGGGACATAGCAATCAGCCCCAGCATTTT	CASSPATGHSNQPQHF
TRBV6-5	-	few	TRBJ1-6	TGTGCCAGCAGTTTCAAATACAGCTCCTATAATTCACCCCTCCACTTT	CASSFKYSSYNSPLHF
TRBV9	-	-	TRBJ1-2	TGTGCCAGCAGCCGTGACAGAGTTGGGGATGGCTACACCTTC	CASSRDRVGDGYTF
TRBV6-6	-	-	TRBJ2-3	TGTGCCAGCAGCCAGGGCACGGATACGCAGTATTTT	CASSQGTDTQYF
TRBV7-9	TRBD2	-	TRBJ2-1	TGTGCCAGCAGCACCGGACTAGCACGCAATGAGCAGTTCTTC	CASSTGLARNEQFF
TRBV28	-	once	TRBJ1-1	TGTGCCAGCAAGGAGGGGACGTTGAACACTGAAGCTTTCTTT	CASKEGTLNTEAFF
TRBV4-1	TRBD2	-	TRBJ2-5	TGCGCCAGCAGTCCAGGGACTAGCGGGATGTGGGAGACCCAGTACTTC	CASSPGTSGMWETQYF
TRBV18	TRBD1	few	TRBJ1-4	TGTGCCAGCTCAGCTCCGGGGACAGGGGTCGAAAAACTGTTTTTT	CASSAPGTGVEKLFF
TRBV28	-	-	TRBJ2-3	TGTGCCAGCAGTCAAGGGGCAGATACGCAGTATTTT	CASSQGADTQYF
TRBV7-6	-	-	TRBJ2-7	TGTGCCAGCAGCTCTGTCAGGGGCGAGCAGTACTTC	CASSSVRGEQYF
TRBV10-2	TRBD1	-	TRBJ1-5	TGCGCCAGCGGGGGGGGACAGGGTACGAATCAGCCCCAGCATTTT	CASGGGQGTNQPQHF
TRBV30	TRBD1	-	TRBJ2-7	TGTGCCTGGAGTTTTGGACAGGGATCGCGGGACGAGCAGTACTTC	CAWSFGQGSRDEQYF
TRBV28	-	-	TRBJ2-3	TGTGCCACCAGGGAGAGGGTGGACACAGATACGCAGTATTTT	CATRERVDTDTQYF
TRBV7-9	-	-	TRBJ1-2	-	CASSFGQGARAF
TRBV27	-	-	TRBJ1-5	TGTGCCAGTGCTCCCGACAGGAATCAGCCCCAGCATTTT	CASAPDRNQPQHF
TRBV18	-	-	TRBJ1-6	TGTGCCAGCTCACTAACCTTTGATTTGAACAGCCTCGATTCACCCCTCCACTTT	CASSLTFDLNSLDSPLHF
TRBV19	-	-	TRBJ2-7	TGTGCCAGTAGTATGCAGGTACAGCCCTACGAGCAGTACTTC	CASSMQVQPYEQYF
TRBV18	TRBD1	-	TRBJ2-6	TGTGCCAGCTCACCACCGCAGGGGGCGACTGGGGCCAACGTCCTGACTTTC	CASSPPQGATGANVLTF
TRBV28	-	-	TRBJ1-5	TGTGCCAGCAGCAGGGAGGGACAGCCCCAGCATTTT	CASSREGQPQHF
TRBV5-1	-	-	TRBJ2-7	TGCGCCAGCAGCCTGGGGTACGAGCAGTACTTC	CASSLGYEQYF
TRBV5-1	-	-	TRBJ2-2	TGCGCCAGCAGCTTGGGGTGGTCCGGGGAGCTGTTTTTT	CASSLGWSGELFF